The 17 T cell receptor beta chains in this list originate from one sample, sequenced in a study of blood T cell repertoires in COVID-19 (dated by TCRdb to about 2020). Receptors were amplified or captured by the immunoSEQ multiplex PCR assay. TCRdb holds this immuneACCESS table with in-frame rearrangements only. Some clones are missing; in checked studies, unresolved V genes explain under half, and the rest has no known cause. The sample records 15,000 to 20,000 clones, over 75% of which are singletons. Together, the top ten hold 26% of the sample. Sequenced input: peripheral blood. The source of these receptors is a woman in her seventies with active COVID-19.

The chain employs TRBV11-2 and TRBJ2-1, with D possibly TRBD1 on 7 matching bases. Trimming pared 6 bases from V and 7 bases from J, leaving 19 bases between. The CDR3 length is 15 residues. Germline CDR1 is SGHAT and CDR2 is FQNNGV. CDR3 sequence reads: CASSWRGQGWNEQFF. The CDR3 DNA reads as TGTGCCAGCAGTTGGAGGGGGCAAGGTTGGAATGAGCAGTTCTTC.

The chain couples TRBV11-2 to TRBJ2-7, with 7 bases fitting TRBD2. Germline assignment: CDR1 SGHAT and CDR2 FQNNGV. Germline trimming cut 3 bases from V and 6 bases from J; bases unmatched to any gene: 5. There are 13 residues in the CDR3. The CDR3 is CASSLALAGEQYF. CDR3 bases: TGTGCCAGCAGCTTGGCATTAGCGGGCGAGCAGTACTTC. The full variable domain, completed using reference TRBV11-2 and TRBJ2-7, is EAGVAQSPRYKIIEKRQSVAFWCNPISGHATLYWYQQILGQGPKLLIQFQNNGVVDDSQLPKDRFSAERLKGVDSTLKIQPAKLEDSAVYLCASSLALAGEQYFGPGTRLTVT.

This clone showed up just a few times. The chain joins TRBV3-1 (or the pseudogene TRBV3-2) to TRBJ2-1; 7 bases line up with TRBD2. In germline, CDR1 is LGHDT, CDR2 YNNKEL (reference sequence). There are 15 residues in the CDR3. V trimming: 0 bases; J trimming: 5 bases; junction bases outside the gene matches: 4. The CDR3 reads CASSQEGLADNEQFF. CDR3 DNA sequence: TGTGCCAGCAGCCAAGAAGGTCTAGCGGACAATGAGCAGTTCTTC.

Only one count was recorded for this clone. This sequence joins TRBV7-3 and TRBJ2-1; 7 bases fit TRBD1. This CDR3 comprises 18 residues. The J segment lost 0 bases and the V segment lost 1 base, leaving 9 bases of the junction unmatched. Germline values: CDR1 SGHTA, CDR2 FQGTGA. The DNA for the CDR3 is TGTGCCAGCAGCTTAAAGCCAGGGGGTACGAGCTCCTACAATGAGCAGTTCTTC. This codes for CASSLKPGGTSSYNEQFF.

The chain carries TRBV5-6 and TRBJ2-7, with D hard to call. The germline CDR1 and CDR2 sequences are SGHDT and YYEEEE. V was shortened by 0 bases and J by 6 bases, with 10 bases between the two germline ends. The CDR3 is 13 amino acids. CDR3 nucleotide sequence: TGTGCCAGCAGCTTGGGGTCTTTGGCCGAGCAGTACTTC. It codes for CASSLGSLAEQYF.

The table lists this clone with a count of one. The gene calls are TRBV7-3 and TRBJ2-5; D unclear. Trimming left V 2 bases short and J 2 bases short, with 18 bases between. The CDR3 runs 17 residues. CDR1 is SGHTA and CDR2 is FQGTGA in the germline V gene. The CDR3 DNA sequence: TGTGCCAGCAGCTTATTGGGCCGCTCGGTTGGACAAGAGACCCAGTACTTC. This encodes CASSLLGRSVGQETQYF.

This chain uses TRBV28 with TRBJ2-2; D is uncertain. The CDR3 loop spans 12 amino acids. V lost 8 bases and J 9 bases, leaving 13 bases between the germline ends. Germline V gives CDR1 MDHEN, CDR2 SYDVKM. This CDR3 is CASVARTRELFF. The DNA for the CDR3 is TGTGCCAGCGTTGCTAGAACCCGGGAGCTGTTTTTT.

The chain joins TRBV29-1 to TRBJ2-1; D may be TRBD2 (6 bases). The CDR3 has 13 residues. Germline CDR1 is SQVTM and CDR2 is ANQGSEA. Trimming took 3 bases from V and 4 from J, leaving 10 bases between them. CDR3: CSVELGGYNEQFF. The DNA of the CDR3 is TGCAGCGTTGAGTTGGGGGGTTACAATGAGCAGTTCTTC.

The V call is TRBV11-2, the J call TRBJ2-1; TRBD1 aligns across 7 bases. Germline V CDR1 and CDR2: SGHAT, FQNNGV. V lost 8 bases, J lost 8 bases, and 15 bases stayed unmatched. CDR3 length: 15 amino acids. The CDR3 DNA is TGTGCCAGCGGAAGTACAGGGGATGTAACCGATGAGCAGTTCTTC. Translation gives CASGSTGDVTDEQFF.

V and J are TRBV5-1 and TRBJ2-2; the D gene is possibly TRBD2 (6 bases). Per the germline V gene, CDR1 is SGHRS and CDR2 is YFSETQ. V dropped 2 bases and J dropped 7 bases, with 21 bases sitting between them. The CDR3 length is 17 residues. The CDR3 coding sequence is TGCGCCAGCAGCTTTTTCGGATCGGGAGCCGGGGGCGGGGAGCTGTTTTTT. Amino acid sequence: CASSFFGSGAGGGELFF. The entire variable domain, with the rest obtained from reference TRBV5-1 and TRBJ2-2, is as follows: KAGVTQTPRYLIKTRGQQVTLSCSPISGHRSVSWYQQTPGQGLQFLFEYFSETQRNKGNFPGRFSGRQFSNSRSEMNVSTLELGDSALYLCASSFFGSGAGGGELFFGEGSRLTVL.

V usage is TRBV7-9 and J usage is TRBJ2-3; TRBD1 agrees at 7 bases. V trimming: 3 bases; J trimming: 2 bases; junction bases outside the gene matches: 5. CDR3 length: 15 amino acids. Germline V lookup: CDR1 SEHNR, CDR2 FQNEAQ (reference sequence). The CDR3 nucleotides read TGTGCCAGCAGCTTGGGGACAGCCTCCACAGATACGCAGTATTTT. This translates into CASSLGTASTDTQYF.

The genes are TRBV24-1 and TRBJ1-5, with D uncertain. The length of the CDR3 is 13 residues. Trimming removed 4 bases from V and 7 bases from J, with 10 bases in between. Germline values: CDR1 KGHDR, CDR2 SFDVKD. The CDR3 here is CATSDRGGQPQHF. DNA of the CDR3: TGTGCCACCAGTGACCGCGGTGGGCAGCCCCAGCATTTT.

The CDR3: CASSSGHNSKNEQFF. DNA for the CDR3: TGCGCCAGCAGCTCAGGACATAATTCCAAGAATGAGCAGTTCTTC. This chain joins TRBV5-1 and TRBJ2-1, with D possibly matching TRBD1 (5 bases). The CDR3 is 15 amino acids. The V end lost 3 bases, the J end lost 7 bases, and 17 bases lay between the germline ends. Germline assignment: CDR1 SGHRS and CDR2 YFSETQ.

The V call is TRBV27, the J call TRBJ2-7; the match to TRBD2 covers 10 bases. The trim removed 6 bases at V and 0 bases at J, leaving 5 bases unmatched. The germline gives CDR1 MNHEY, CDR2 SMNVEV (reference sequence). CDR3 length: 15 residues. The CDR3 region is CASSRLAGISYEQYF. CDR3 nucleotide sequence: TGTGCCAGCAGCCGACTAGCGGGCATCTCCTACGAGCAGTACTTC.

Only a few counts were recorded for this clone. This chain uses TRBV19 with TRBJ1-5; D gene ambiguous. The germline gives CDR1 LNHDA, CDR2 SQIVND (reference sequence). The CDR3 length is 13 residues. The V end was cut by 6 bases, the J end by 7 bases, with 13 bases between. The CDR3 spells CASRSYAQQPQHF. For the CDR3, the DNA is TGTGCCAGTAGGAGTTACGCCCAACAGCCCCAGCATTTT.

CDR3 residues: CASSEGLLAEAGQETQYF. The CDR3, as DNA: TGTGCCAGCAGTGAAGGTTTGCTAGCGGAGGCAGGCCAAGAGACCCAGTACTTC. The chain uses TRBV6-1 and TRBJ2-5; 7 nucleotides line up with TRBD2. V lost 1 base and J lost 1; bases outside the gene matches: 12. The CDR3 runs 18 residues. In germline, CDR1 is MNHNS, CDR2 SASEGT.

V is TRBV9 and J is TRBJ1-2; the D gene is possibly TRBD1 (5 bases). The germline V gene encodes CDR1 SGDLS and CDR2 YYNGEE. Trimming took off 3 bases at V and 4 bases at J, with 22 bases between the two ends. CDR3 size: 17 residues. CDR3: CASSANPTKGLSYGYTF. CDR3 sequence (DNA): TGTGCCAGCAGCGCCAACCCGACAAAGGGGTTAAGCTATGGCTACACCTTC.